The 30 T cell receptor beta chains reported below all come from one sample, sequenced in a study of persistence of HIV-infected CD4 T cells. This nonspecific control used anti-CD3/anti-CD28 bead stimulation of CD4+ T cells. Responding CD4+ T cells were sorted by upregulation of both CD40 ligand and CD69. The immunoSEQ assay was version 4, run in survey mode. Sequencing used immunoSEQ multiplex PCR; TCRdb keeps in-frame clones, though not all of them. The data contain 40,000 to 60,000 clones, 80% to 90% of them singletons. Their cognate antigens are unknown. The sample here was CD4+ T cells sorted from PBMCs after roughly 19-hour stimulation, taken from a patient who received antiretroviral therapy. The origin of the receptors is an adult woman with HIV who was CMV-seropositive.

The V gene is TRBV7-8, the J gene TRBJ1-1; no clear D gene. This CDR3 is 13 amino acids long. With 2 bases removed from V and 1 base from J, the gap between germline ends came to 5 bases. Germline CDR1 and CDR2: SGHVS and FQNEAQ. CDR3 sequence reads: CASSLPANTEAFF. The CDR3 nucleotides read TGTGCCAGCAGCTTACCGGCGAACACTGAAGCTTTCTTT.

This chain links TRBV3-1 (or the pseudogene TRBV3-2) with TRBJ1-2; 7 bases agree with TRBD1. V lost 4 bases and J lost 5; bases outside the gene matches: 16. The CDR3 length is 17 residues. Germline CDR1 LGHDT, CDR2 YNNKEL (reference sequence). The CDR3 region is CASSPINRGPGGYGYTF. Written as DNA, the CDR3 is TGTGCCAGCAGCCCCATTAACAGGGGACCAGGGGGATATGGCTACACCTTC.

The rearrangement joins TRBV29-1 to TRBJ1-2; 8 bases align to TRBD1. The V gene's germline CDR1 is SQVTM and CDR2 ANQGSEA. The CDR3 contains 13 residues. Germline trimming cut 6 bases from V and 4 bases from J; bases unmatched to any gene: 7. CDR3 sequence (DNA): TGCAGCGTCTCCACAGGGGGGGCCTATGGCTACACCTTC. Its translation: CSVSTGGAYGYTF.

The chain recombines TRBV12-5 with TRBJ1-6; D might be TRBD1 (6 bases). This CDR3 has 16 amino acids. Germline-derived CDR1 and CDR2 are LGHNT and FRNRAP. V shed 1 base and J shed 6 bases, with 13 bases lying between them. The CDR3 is CASGLGQGSFNSPLHF. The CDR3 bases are TGTGCTAGTGGTTTGGGGCAGGGGTCGTTTAATTCACCCCTCCACTTT.

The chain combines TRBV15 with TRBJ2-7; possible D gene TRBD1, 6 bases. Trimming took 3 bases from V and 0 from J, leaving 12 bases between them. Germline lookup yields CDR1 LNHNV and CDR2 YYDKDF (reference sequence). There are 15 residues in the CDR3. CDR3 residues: CATSRAQGFSYEQYF. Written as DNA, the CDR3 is TGTGCCACCAGCAGGGCTCAGGGGTTCTCCTACGAGCAGTACTTC.

CDR3: CASSEGGLNTEAFF. The CDR3 DNA reads as TGCGCCAGCAGTGAGGGAGGGCTGAACACTGAAGCTTTCTTT. J is TRBJ1-1 and V is TRBV10-1; D is unclear. Germline CDR1 and CDR2: WNHNN and SYGVQD (reference sequence). Trimming took off 2 bases at V and 0 bases at J, with 7 bases between the two ends. The CDR3 length is 14 residues.

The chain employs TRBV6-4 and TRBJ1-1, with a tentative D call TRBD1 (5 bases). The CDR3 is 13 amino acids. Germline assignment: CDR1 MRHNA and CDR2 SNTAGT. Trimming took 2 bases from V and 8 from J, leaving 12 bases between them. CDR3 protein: CASSDLGATEAFF. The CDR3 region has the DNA TGTGCCAGCAGTGACCTCGGGGCAACAGAAGCTTTCTTT.

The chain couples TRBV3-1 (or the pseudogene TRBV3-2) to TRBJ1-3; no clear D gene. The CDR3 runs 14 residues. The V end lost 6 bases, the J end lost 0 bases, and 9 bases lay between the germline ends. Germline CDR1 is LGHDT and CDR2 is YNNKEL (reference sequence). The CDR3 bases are TGTGCCAGCAGTCGTGACCTCTCTGGAAACACCATATATTTT. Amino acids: CASSRDLSGNTIYF.

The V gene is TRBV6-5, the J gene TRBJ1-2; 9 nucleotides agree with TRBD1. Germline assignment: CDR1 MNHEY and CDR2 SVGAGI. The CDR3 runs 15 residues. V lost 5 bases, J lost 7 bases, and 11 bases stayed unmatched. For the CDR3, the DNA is TGTGCCAGCAGTATAGCCACGGGACAGGGAAGTGGCTACACCTTC. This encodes CASSIATGQGSGYTF.

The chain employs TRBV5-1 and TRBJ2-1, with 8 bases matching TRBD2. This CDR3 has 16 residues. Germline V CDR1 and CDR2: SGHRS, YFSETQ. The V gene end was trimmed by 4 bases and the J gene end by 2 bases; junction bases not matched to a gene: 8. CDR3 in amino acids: CASSAPQAGAYNEQFF. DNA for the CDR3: TGCGCCAGCAGCGCCCCTCAAGCGGGAGCCTACAATGAGCAGTTCTTC.

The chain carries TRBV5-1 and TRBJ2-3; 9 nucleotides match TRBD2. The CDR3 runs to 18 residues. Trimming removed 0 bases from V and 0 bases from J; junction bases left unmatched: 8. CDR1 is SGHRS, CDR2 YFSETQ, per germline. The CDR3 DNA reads TGCGCCAGCAGCTTGGTCCTAGCGGGAATGGATAGCACAGATACGCAGTATTTT. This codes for CASSLVLAGMDSTDTQYF.

CDR3: CASSAGQGMNTEAFF. The CDR3 bases are TGCGCCAGCAGCGCCGGACAGGGAATGAACACTGAAGCTTTCTTT. This chain links TRBV5-1 with TRBJ1-1, with 8 nucleotides matching TRBD1. V was pared by 4 bases and J by 0 bases, with 5 bases of the junction left unmatched. CDR3 length: 15 amino acids. CDR1 and CDR2 (germline): SGHRS, YFSETQ.

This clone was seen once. The DNA of the CDR3 is TGTGCCAGCAGCAAGACCGGGCAGACGGCTAATGAGCAGTTCTTC. Its translation is CASSKTGQTANEQFF. This chain uses TRBV27 with TRBJ2-1, with D unclear. This CDR3 contains 15 residues. The germline V gene has CDR1 MNHEY and CDR2 SMNVEV (reference sequence). V was cut by 6 bases and J by 7 bases, with 19 bases left in between.

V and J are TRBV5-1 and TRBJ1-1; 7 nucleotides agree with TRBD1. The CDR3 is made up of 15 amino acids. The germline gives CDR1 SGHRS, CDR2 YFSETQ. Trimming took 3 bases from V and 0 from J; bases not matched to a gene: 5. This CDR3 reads CASSSTGALNTEAFF. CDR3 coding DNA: TGCGCCAGCAGCTCAACAGGGGCGCTGAACACTGAAGCTTTCTTT.

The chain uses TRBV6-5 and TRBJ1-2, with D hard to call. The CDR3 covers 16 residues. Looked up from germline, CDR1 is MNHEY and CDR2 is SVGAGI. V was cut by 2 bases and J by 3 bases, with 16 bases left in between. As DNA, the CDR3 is TGTGCCAGCAGTTACCGGTCCCCCACGGGGTACTATGGCTACACCTTC. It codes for CASSYRSPTGYYGYTF.

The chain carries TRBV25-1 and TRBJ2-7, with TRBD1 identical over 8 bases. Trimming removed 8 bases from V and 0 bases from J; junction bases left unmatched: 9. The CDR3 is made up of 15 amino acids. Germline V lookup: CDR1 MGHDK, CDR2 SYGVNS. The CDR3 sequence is CASSGGRKSSYEQYF. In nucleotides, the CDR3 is TGTGCCAGCTCAGGGGGCCGGAAGAGCTCCTACGAGCAGTACTTC.

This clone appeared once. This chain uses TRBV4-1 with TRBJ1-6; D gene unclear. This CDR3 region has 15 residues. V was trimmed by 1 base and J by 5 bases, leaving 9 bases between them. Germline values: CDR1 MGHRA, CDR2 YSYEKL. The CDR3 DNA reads TGCGCCAGCAGCCAAGTTTCGCCTAATAATTCACCCCTCCACTTT. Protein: CASSQVSPNNSPLHF.

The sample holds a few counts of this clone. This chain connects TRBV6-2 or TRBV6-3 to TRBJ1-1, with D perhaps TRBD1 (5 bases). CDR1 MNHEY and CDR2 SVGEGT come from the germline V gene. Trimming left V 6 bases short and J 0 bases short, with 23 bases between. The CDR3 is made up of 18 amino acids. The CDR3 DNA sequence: TGTGCCAGCAGCCCTCGCCCGGGGACCGACCCAATGAACACTGAAGCTTTCTTT. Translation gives CASSPRPGTDPMNTEAFF.

The CDR3 spells CASSATTSGHGYTF. The CDR3 nucleotides are TGTGCCAGCAGTGCCACAACCTCAGGTCATGGCTACACCTTC. This chain links TRBV6-6 with TRBJ1-2, with D uncertain. V lost 5 bases and J lost 6, with 16 bases in between. CDR3 size: 14 residues. CDR1 MNHNY and CDR2 SVGAGI come from the germline V gene (reference sequence).

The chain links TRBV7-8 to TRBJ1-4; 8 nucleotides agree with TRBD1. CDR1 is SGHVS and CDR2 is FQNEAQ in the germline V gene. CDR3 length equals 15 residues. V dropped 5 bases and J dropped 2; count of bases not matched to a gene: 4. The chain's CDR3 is CASSKWTGTNEKLFF. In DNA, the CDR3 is TGTGCCAGCAGCAAATGGACAGGGACTAATGAAAAACTGTTTTTT.

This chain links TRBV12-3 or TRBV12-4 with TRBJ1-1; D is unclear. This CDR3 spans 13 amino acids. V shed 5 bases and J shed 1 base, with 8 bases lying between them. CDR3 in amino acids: CASSRRQNTEAFF. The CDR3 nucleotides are TGTGCCAGCAGTCGCCGACAGAACACTGAAGCTTTCTTT.

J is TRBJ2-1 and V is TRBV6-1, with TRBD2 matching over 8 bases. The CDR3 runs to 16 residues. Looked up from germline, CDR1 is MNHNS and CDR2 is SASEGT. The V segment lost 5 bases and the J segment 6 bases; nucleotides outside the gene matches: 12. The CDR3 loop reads CASSKESGRGVNEQFF. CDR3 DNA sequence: TGTGCCAGCAGTAAAGAAAGCGGGAGAGGGGTCAATGAGCAGTTCTTC.

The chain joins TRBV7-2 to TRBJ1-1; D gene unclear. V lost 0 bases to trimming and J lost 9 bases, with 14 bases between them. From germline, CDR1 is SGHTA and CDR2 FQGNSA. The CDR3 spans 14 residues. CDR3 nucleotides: TGTGCCAGCAGCTTAGCAGTCCTTCCGGGCCAAGCTTTCTTT. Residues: CASSLAVLPGQAFF.

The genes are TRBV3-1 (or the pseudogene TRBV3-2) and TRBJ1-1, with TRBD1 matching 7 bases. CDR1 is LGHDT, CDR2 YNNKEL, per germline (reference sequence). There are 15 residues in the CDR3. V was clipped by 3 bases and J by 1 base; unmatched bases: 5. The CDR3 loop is CASSHLRQGNTEAFF. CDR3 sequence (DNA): TGTGCCAGCAGCCACCTCAGACAGGGGAACACTGAAGCTTTCTTT.

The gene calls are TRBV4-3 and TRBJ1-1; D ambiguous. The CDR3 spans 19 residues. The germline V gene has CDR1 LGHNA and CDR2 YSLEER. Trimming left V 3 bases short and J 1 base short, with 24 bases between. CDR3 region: CASSQAYSGTERTNTEAFF. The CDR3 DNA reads TGCGCCAGCAGCCAGGCGTACTCGGGCACCGAAAGAACGAACACTGAAGCTTTCTTT.

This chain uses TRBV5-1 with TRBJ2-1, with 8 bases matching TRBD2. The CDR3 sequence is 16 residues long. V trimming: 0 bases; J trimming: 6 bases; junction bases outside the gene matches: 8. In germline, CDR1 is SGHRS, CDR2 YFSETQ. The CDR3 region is CASSLDGTSGANEQFF. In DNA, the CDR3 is TGCGCCAGCAGCTTGGATGGGACTAGTGGGGCCAATGAGCAGTTCTTC.

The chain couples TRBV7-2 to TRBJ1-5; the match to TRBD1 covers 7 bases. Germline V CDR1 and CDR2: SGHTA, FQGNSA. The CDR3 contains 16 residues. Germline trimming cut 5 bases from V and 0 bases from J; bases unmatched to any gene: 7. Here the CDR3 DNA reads TGTGCCAGCAGCAAACAGGGGCGATATAGCAATCAGCCCCAGCATTTT. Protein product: CASSKQGRYSNQPQHF.

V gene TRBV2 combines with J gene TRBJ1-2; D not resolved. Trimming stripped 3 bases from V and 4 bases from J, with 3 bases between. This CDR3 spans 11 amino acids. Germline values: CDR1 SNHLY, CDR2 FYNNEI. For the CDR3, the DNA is TGTGCCAGCAGTGAGGGCTATGGCTACACCTTC. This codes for CASSEGYGYTF.

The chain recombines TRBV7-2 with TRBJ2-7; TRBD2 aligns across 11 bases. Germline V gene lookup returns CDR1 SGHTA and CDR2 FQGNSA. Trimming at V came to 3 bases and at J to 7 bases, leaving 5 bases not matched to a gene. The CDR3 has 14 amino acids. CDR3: CASSFSGGAQEQYF. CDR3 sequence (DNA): TGTGCCAGCAGCTTTAGCGGGGGGGCACAAGAGCAGTACTTC.

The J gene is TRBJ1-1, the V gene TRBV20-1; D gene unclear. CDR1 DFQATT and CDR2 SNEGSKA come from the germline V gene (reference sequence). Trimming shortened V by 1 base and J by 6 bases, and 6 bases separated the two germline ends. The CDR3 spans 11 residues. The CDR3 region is CSARATAEAFF. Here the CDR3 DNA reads TGCAGTGCTAGAGCGACCGCTGAAGCTTTCTTT.